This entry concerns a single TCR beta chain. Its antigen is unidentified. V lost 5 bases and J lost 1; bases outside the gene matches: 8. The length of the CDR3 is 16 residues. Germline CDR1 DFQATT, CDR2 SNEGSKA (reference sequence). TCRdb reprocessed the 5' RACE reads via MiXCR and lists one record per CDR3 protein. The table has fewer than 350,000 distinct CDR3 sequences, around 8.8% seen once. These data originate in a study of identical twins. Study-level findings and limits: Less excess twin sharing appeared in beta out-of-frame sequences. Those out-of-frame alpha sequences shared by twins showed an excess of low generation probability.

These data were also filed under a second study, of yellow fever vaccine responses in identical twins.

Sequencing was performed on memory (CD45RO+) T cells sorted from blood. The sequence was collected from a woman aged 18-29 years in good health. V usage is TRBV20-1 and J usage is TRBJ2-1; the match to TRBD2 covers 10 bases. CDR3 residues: CSALSSGGLSYNEQFF. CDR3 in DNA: TGCAGTGCTTTAAGTAGCGGGGGGTTGTCCTACAATGAGCAGTTCTTC.